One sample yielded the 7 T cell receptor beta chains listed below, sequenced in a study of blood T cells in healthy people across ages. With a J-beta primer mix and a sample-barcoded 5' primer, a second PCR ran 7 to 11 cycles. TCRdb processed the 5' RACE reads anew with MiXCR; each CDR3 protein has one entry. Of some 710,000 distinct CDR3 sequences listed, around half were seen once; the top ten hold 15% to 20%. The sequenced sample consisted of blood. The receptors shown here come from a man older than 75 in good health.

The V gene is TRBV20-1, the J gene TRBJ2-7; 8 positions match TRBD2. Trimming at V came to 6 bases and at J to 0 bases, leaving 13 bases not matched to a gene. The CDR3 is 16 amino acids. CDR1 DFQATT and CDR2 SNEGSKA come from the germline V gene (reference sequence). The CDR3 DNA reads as TGCAGTGCCCTCGAAGGGGAGCGGGGGACCTCCTACGAGCAGTACTTC. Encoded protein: CSALEGERGTSYEQYF.

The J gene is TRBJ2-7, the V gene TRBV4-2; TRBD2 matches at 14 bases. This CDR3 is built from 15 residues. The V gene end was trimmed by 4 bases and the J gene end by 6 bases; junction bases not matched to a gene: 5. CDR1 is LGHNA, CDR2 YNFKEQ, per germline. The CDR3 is CASSLQGLAGAEQYF. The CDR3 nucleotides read TGTGCCAGCAGCCTCCAGGGACTAGCGGGAGCCGAGCAGTACTTC.

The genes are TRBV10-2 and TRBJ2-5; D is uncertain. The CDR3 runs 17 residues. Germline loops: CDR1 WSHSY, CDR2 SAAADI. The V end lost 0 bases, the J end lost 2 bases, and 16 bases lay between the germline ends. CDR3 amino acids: CASSESWSWRWQETQYF. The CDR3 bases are TGCGCCAGCAGTGAGTCATGGAGCTGGAGATGGCAAGAGACCCAGTACTTC.

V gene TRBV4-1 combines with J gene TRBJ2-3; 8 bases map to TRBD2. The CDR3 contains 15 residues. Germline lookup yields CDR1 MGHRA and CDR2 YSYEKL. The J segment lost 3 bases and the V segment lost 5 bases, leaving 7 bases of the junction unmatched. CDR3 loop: CASSLHSGDTDTQYF. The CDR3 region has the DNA TGCGCCAGCAGCTTGCATAGCGGGGATACAGATACGCAGTATTTT.

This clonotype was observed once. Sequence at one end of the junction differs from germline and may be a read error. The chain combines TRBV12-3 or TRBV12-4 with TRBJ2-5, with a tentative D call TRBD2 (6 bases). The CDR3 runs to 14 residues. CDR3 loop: CASTLEGTRREQYF. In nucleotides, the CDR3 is TGTGCCAGCACTTTAGAGGGGACTCGAAGGGAGCAGTACTTC.

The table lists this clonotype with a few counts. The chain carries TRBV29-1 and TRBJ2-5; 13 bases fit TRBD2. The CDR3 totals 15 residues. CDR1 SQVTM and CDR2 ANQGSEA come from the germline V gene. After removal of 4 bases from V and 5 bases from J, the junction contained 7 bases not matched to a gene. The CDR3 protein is CSVGILAGGLETQYF. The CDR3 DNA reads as TGCAGCGTTGGAATACTAGCGGGAGGGTTGGAGACCCAGTACTTC.

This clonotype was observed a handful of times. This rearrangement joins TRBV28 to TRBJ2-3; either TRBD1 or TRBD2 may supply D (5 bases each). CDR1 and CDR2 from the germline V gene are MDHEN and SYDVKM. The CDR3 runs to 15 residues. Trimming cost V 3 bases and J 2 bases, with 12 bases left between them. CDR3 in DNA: TGTGCCAGCAGTTTTCGGGGCGATCTCACAGATACGCAGTATTTT. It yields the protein CASSFRGDLTDTQYF. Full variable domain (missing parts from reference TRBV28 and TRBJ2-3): DVKVTQSSRYLVKRTGEKVFLECVQDMDHENMFWYRQDPGLGLRLIYFSYDVKMKEKGDIPEGYSVSREKKERFSLILESASTNQTSMYLCASSFRGDLTDTQYFGPGTRLTVL.